This T cell receptor (beta chain) was documented in a study of blood T cells in healthy people across ages. Primers used in a second PCR of roughly 6 to 11 cycles were a sample-barcoded 5' primer and a J-beta primer mix. The template-switch adaptor was a 5' adaptor with 12 random nucleotides. It tagged each cDNA molecule. Each CDR3 protein gets one entry after TCRdb re-called the 5' RACE reads with MiXCR. Found here are about 1.5 million distinct CDR3 sequences, roughly 43% of them singletons; the top ten hold approximately 4%. This CDR3 is built from 14 residues. The ends were cut back, 3 bases at V and 5 bases at J, with 13 bases in the middle.

This TCR was recovered from a woman aged 18-35 years in good health. What was sequenced was blood. The chain combines TRBV12-3 or TRBV12-4 with TRBJ1-1; a possible D gene is TRBD1 (5 bases). The CDR3 loop reads CASSFAGGGTEAFF. The CDR3 DNA follows: TGTGCCAGCAGTTTTGCGGGGGGTGGAACTGAAGCTTTCTTT.